The sequence of this TCR beta chain was determined in a study of T cell repertoires in cytomegalovirus infection. Turning to the study itself: Matching HLA type, along with CMV infection, was indicated by public TCR beta signatures. Study-level points and caveats: Adding up the frequency of public TCR beta families identified people who carried CMV plus the relevant HLA. HLA-C-restricted TCR beta clonotypes specific for CMV led the ex vivo response.

MiXCR was run by TCRdb on the reads, yielding one entry per CDR3 protein. The sample yields around 200,000 distinct CDR3 sequences, roughly 15% seen once. Germline V gene sequence: CDR1 SGHTA, CDR2 FQGNSA. This CDR3 has 16 residues. Trimming cost V 1 base and J 4 bases; bases outside gene matches: 4. A few counts support this clonotype. Its antigen remains unidentified. The origin of this receptor is a human donor in good health (CMV status not recorded). Some clones in this sample may be carry-over from other donors' samples. Specimen: CD8+ T cells from PBMCs. The rearrangement links TRBV7-2 to TRBJ2-3; 11 positions agree with TRBD2. Written as DNA, the CDR3 is TGTGCCAGCAGCTTAGAAATTAGCGGGGGGGCAGATACGCAGTATTTT. It yields the protein CASSLEISGGADTQYF. The full variable domain, with the rest looked up from reference TRBV7-2 and TRBJ2-3, is GAGVSQSPSNKVTEKGKDVELRCDPISGHTALYWYRQSLGQGLEFLIYFQGNSAPDKSGLPSDRFSAERTGGSVSTLTIQRTQQEDSAVYLCASSLEISGGADTQYFGPGTRLTVL.